This T cell receptor (beta chain) was recovered during a study of blood T cells in healthy people across ages. Then a second PCR, running roughly 6 to 11 cycles, was carried out with a sample-barcoded 5' primer and a J-beta primer mix. CDR3-containing paired-end reads numbered at least 2.5 million in each sample. Using its own MiXCR run on the 5' RACE reads, TCRdb lists one record per CDR3 protein. The table has roughly 800,000 distinct CDR3 sequences, roughly 50% seen once. Study-wide results and limits: More naive CD4+ cells and higher diversity marked long-lived donors relative to aged donors.

This CDR3 region has 15 residues. V shed 5 bases, J shed 4 bases, and the junction held 8 bases outside the gene matches. The germline gives CDR1 MNHEY, CDR2 SVGAGI. A few counts support this clonotype. Its antigen is not identified. The specimen was blood. This rearrangement joins TRBV6-5 to TRBJ2-1, with 7 positions matching TRBD2. This clonotype was obtained from a man aged 30-40 years in good health. The CDR3 sequence: CASSPSGTTYNEQFF. The DNA of the CDR3 is TGTGCCAGCAGTCCATCCGGGACTACGTACAATGAGCAGTTCTTC.